This entry lists 9 T cell receptor beta chains sequenced from one sample in a study of T cell responses to AZD1222 COVID-19 vaccine. The method was immunoSEQ multiplex PCR; TCRdb's version includes in-frame clones alone and lacks a portion of them. The sample carries 100,000 to 150,000 clones, around 87% recorded once. The specimen was peripheral blood, collected on day 0 of AZD1222 vaccination. The receptors originated from an adult in good health.

This CDR3 is CASSKEGGAYEQYF. In DNA, the CDR3 is TGTGCCAGCAGCAAAGAAGGGGGCGCATACGAGCAGTACTTC. The J gene is TRBJ2-7, the V gene TRBV21-1; TRBD1 is the table's D call and was not checked against the DNA. TRBV21-1 constitutes a pseudogene. This CDR3 spans 14 amino acids.

The V call is TRBV6-4, the J call TRBJ2-7, with D perhaps matching TRBD2 (6 bases). The CDR3 runs to 14 residues. V gave up 10 bases and J gave up 2 bases, with 18 bases separating them. CDR1 and CDR2 from the germline V gene are MRHNA and SNTAGT. Written as DNA, the CDR3 is TGTGCCACCTCCTGCGGGACCTCCCCCTACGAGCAGTACTTC. This encodes CATSCGTSPYEQYF.

The chain recombines TRBV5-4 with TRBJ1-1, with a possible D match to TRBD1 (5 bases). Per germline, CDR1 SGHNT and CDR2 YYREEE (reference sequence). The V and J ends lost 1 base and 4 bases respectively, with 14 bases between them. This CDR3 region has 15 residues. The CDR3 loop reads CASSLLIGARTEAFF. CDR3 sequence (DNA): TGTGCCAGCAGCTTGCTCATCGGGGCGCGCACTGAAGCTTTCTTT.

The chain employs TRBV12-3 or TRBV12-4 and TRBJ2-7, with unresolved D. Trimming stripped 0 bases from V and 4 bases from J, with 4 bases between. The CDR3 runs to 12 residues. CDR3 bases: TGTGCCAGCAGTTTAGCGATTTACGAGCAGTACTTC. This codes for CASSLAIYEQYF.

The chain employs TRBV5-1 and TRBJ1-1; TRBD1 aligns across 9 bases. From germline, CDR1 is SGHRS and CDR2 YFSETQ. J lost 0 bases, V lost 5 bases, and 5 bases had no gene match. This CDR3 region has 15 residues. DNA for the CDR3: TGCGCCAGCAGAACGACAGGGGGGGTGAACACTGAAGCTTTCTTT. As protein: CASRTTGGVNTEAFF.

The chain carries TRBV5-4 and TRBJ1-4, with D perhaps matching TRBD1 (5 bases). Germline CDR1 SGHNT, CDR2 YYREEE (reference sequence). V was clipped by 4 bases and J by 4 bases, with 14 bases between them. The CDR3 is 15 residues long. The CDR3 bases are TGTGCCAGCAGCCGCGGGGAAGGGGTTAATGAAAAACTGTTTTTT. Translated, it gives CASSRGEGVNEKLFF.

V gene TRBV7-2 combines with J gene TRBJ2-3, with 9 bases identical to TRBD2. CDR3 length: 15 amino acids. Germline-derived CDR1 and CDR2 are SGHTA and FQGNSA. Trimming at V came to 5 bases and at J to 0 bases, leaving 3 bases not matched to a gene. The CDR3 DNA sequence: TGTGCCAGCAGCCAGCGGGGGGTTAGCACAGATACGCAGTATTTT. It yields the protein CASSQRGVSTDTQYF.

The chain combines TRBV9 with TRBJ2-3; TRBD2 matches 12 bases. The V gene end was trimmed by 0 bases and the J gene end by 1 base; junction bases not matched to a gene: 6. This CDR3 is built from 18 residues. In germline, CDR1 is SGDLS, CDR2 YYNGEE. The chain's CDR3 is CASSVVASGRAGTDTQYF. CDR3 nucleotide sequence: TGTGCCAGCAGCGTAGTGGCTAGCGGGAGGGCCGGCACAGATACGCAGTATTTT. The variable domain in full, with the rest retrieved from reference TRBV9 and TRBJ2-3, is DSGVTQTPKHLITATGQRVTLRCSPRSGDLSVYWYQQSLDQGLQFLIQYYNGEERAKGNILERFSAQQFPDLHSELNLSSLELGDSALYFCASSVVASGRAGTDTQYFGPGTRLTVL.

The rearrangement uses TRBV24-1 and TRBJ1-5, with a weak D call TRBD1 (6 bases). This CDR3 has 13 amino acids. CDR1 is KGHDR and CDR2 is SFDVKD in the germline V gene. The V gene lost 7 bases and the J gene lost 6 bases, with 12 bases spanning the gap. The CDR3 nucleotides read TGTGCCACCAGCTCGGGAGGGGGTCAGCCCCAGCATTTT. Translated: CATSSGGGQPQHF.